Below, one T cell receptor (beta chain) is given with its context. As yet, its antigen is unknown. The data derive from a study of spatial heterogeneity in lung cancer. General study points: Ubiquitous expanded tumor TCRs surfaced in blood more at resection than they did at follow-up.

Time point reported: blood at routine non-recurrence follow-up after resection. In the library, each TCR cDNA molecule bore its own unique molecular identifier. TCRdb redid the calling of the 5' RACE reads with MiXCR, one entry per CDR3 protein. The sample yields tens of thousands of distinct CDR3 sequences, 8.5% to 12% seen once. Germline V gives CDR1 MNHEY, CDR2 SVGEGT. Between the trimmed V and J ends, which lost 0 bases and 2 bases, there was a span of 20 bases. The CDR3 sequence is 19 residues long. This rearrangement joins TRBV6-2 or TRBV6-3 to TRBJ2-4; D perhaps matches TRBD1 (6 bases). The TCR originated in a female donor with early-stage non-small cell lung cancer. This specimen consisted of PBMCs, obtained at follow-up. CDR3 coding DNA: TGTGCCAGCAGTTACTCGTCGGACAGTTATGGTATGACCAAAAACATTCAGTACTTC. This codes for CASSYSSDSYGMTKNIQYF.